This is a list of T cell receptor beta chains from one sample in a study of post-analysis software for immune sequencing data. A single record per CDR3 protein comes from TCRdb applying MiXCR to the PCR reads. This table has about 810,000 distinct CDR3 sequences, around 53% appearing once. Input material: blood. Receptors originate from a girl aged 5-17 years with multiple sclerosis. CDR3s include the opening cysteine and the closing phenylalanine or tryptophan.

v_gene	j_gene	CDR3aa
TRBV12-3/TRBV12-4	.	CASSFQVGGGSYQETQYF
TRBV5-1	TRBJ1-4	CASSRTARENEKLFF
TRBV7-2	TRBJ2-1	CASSSRTSGSRNEQFF
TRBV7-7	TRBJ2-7	CASSLDGGPGNEQYF
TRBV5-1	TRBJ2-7	CASTEGWFRDRGSYEQYF
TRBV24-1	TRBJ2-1	CATRDGQYNEQFF
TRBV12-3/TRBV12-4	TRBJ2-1	CASTLWGGGRTTYEQFF
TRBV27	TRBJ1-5	CASSFGRDQPQHF
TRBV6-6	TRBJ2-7	CATLRLGTYDEQYF
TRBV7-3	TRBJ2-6	CASSPRGVGANVLTF
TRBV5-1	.	CASSLTSGSPETQYF
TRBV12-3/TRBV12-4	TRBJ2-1	CASSPGTPLWEQFF
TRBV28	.	CASRGRVSAPYEQYF
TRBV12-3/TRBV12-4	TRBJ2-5	CASRGQGDVQETQYF
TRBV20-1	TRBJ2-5	CSASGTGVQETQYF
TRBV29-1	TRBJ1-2	CSAKIIGTPLPYTF
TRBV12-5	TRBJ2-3	CASGPGLASSTDTQYF
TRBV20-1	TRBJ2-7	CSARDQAGSTYEQYF
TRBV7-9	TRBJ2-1	CASSLEGTSLGNEQFF
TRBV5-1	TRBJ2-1	CASSTGQGTHEQFF
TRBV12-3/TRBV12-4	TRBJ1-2	CASRPYVGHYGYTF
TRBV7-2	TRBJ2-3	CASSYNPGLAGISTDTQYF
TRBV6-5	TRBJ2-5	CASRASGIRETQYF
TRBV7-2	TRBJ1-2	CASSRGAHLANYGYTF
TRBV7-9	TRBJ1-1	CASSLVGGWVSTEAFF
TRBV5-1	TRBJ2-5	CASSLQGQETQYF